A selection of T cell receptor beta chains follows, all from one sample in a study of regulatory T cells in long-lasting Graves disease. TCRdb reanalysed the multiplex PCR reads using MiXCR and keeps one entry per CDR3 protein. The sample shows over 400,000 distinct CDR3 sequences, roughly 15% of them seen only once. The same sample was also used in a study of T cells in Graves' hyperthyroidism and ophthalmopathy.

This sample comprised peripheral blood mononuclear cells (PBMCs), obtained at new diagnosis, from a patient treated with antithyroid drugs. These receptors all stem from a woman in her forties or fifties with Graves disease. Both conserved end residues are part of each CDR3. The D gene is left open where the match is weak. Part of the rows lack a size; the others show once, few, many or a class for expanded clones.

J gene	clone size	V gene	D gene	CDR3 protein	CDR3 DNA
TRBJ1-5	-	TRBV3-1	-	CASSQGTTGHNQPQHF	TGTGCCAGCAGCCAAGGGACCACAGGACACAATCAGCCCCAGCATTTT
TRBJ2-3	many	TRBV12-3/TRBV12-4	-	CASSLLRSTDTQYF	TGTGCCAGCAGTTTATTGCGGAGCACAGATACGCAGTATTTT
TRBJ2-5	-	TRBV19	-	CASSIVGNQETQYF	TGTGCCAGTAGTATAGTCGGGAACCAAGAGACCCAGTACTTC
TRBJ1-2	-	TRBV6-6	-	CASSYSAENYGYTF	TGTGCCAGCAGTTACTCGGCGGAGAACTATGGCTACACCTTC
TRBJ2-7	many	TRBV5-1	TRBD2	CASSFIHSGSPTYEQYF	TGCGCCAGCAGCTTCATACATAGCGGGAGCCCCACCTACGAGCAGTACTTC
TRBJ2-1	many	TRBV28	-	CASSLLGLGGSSYNEQFF	TGTGCCAGCAGTTTACTAGGTCTCGGCGGGTCGTCCTACAATGAGCAGTTCTTC
TRBJ2-2	many	TRBV7-3	-	CASSRRDTGELFF	TGTGCCAGCAGTCGCAGAGACACCGGGGAGCTGTTTTTT
TRBJ2-7	many	TRBV30	-	CAWESTEGVYEQYF	TGTGCCTGGGAATCGACAGAGGGTGTCTACGAGCAGTACTTC
TRBJ1-2	few	TRBV5-1	-	CASSLPDRNYGYTF	TGCGCCAGCAGCTTGCCGGATAGAAACTATGGCTACACCTTC
TRBJ1-1	many	TRBV29-1	-	CSVGGMNTEAFF	TGCAGCGTTGGCGGCATGAACACTGAAGCTTTCTTT
TRBJ2-6	few	TRBV3-1	-	CASSQGTSGANVLTF	TGTGCCAGCAGCCAAGGGACCTCTGGGGCCAACGTCCTGACTTTC
TRBJ2-7	many	TRBV20-1	-	CSARDQNSYEQYF	TGCAGTGCTAGGGACCAGAACTCCTACGAGCAGTACTTC
TRBJ2-1	-	TRBV27	-	CASSFGSAAEQFF	TGTGCCAGCAGTTTCGGGTCCGCGGCCGAGCAGTTCTTC
TRBJ2-1	many	TRBV11-2	-	CASSLGEFDEQFF	TGTGCCAGCAGCTTAGGAGAATTTGATGAGCAGTTCTTC
TRBJ2-2	many	TRBV6-1	TRBD2	CASTKGAPSGRAGELFF	TGTGCCAGCACTAAAGGGGCCCCTAGCGGGAGGGCCGGGGAGCTGTTTTTT
TRBJ2-7	many	TRBV28	TRBD1	CASSLEGQGFSYEQYF	TGTGCCAGCAGTTTAGAGGGACAGGGGTTCTCCTACGAGCAGTACTTC
TRBJ1-1	many	TRBV30	-	CAWASLFRTEAFF	TGTGCCTGGGCCTCCTTATTTAGGACTGAAGCTTTCTTT
TRBJ2-2	many	TRBV7-2	-	CASSLVRAGELFF	TGTGCCAGCAGCTTAGTTCGCGCCGGGGAGCTGTTTTTT
TRBJ2-1	few	TRBV19	TRBD2	CASSMTSGSSYNEQFF	TGTGCCAGCAGTATGACTAGCGGGAGCTCCTACAATGAGCAGTTCTTC
TRBJ1-6	-	TRBV2	-	CASSDGQQNSPLHF	TGTGCCAGCAGTGACGGGCAGCAAAATTCACCCCTCCACTTT
TRBJ2-5	many	TRBV3-1	-	CASSQVNQETQYF	TGTGCCAGCAGCCAAGTTAACCAAGAGACCCAGTACTTC
TRBJ1-3	-	TRBV29-1	-	CSADSFSGNTIYF	TGCAGCGCCGACAGCTTCTCTGGAAACACCATATATTTT
TRBJ2-2	-	TRBV28	TRBD1	CASSPRDRGIVGELFF	TGTGCCAGCAGTCCCCGGGACAGGGGTATTGTAGGGGAGCTGTTTTTT
TRBJ2-1	-	TRBV3-1	-	CASSQEGYGHNEQFF	TGTGCCAGCAGCCAAGAAGGATACGGACACAATGAGCAGTTCTTC
TRBJ2-2	many	TRBV20-1	TRBD2	CSARNGGRATGELFF	TGCAGTGCTAGAAACGGCGGGAGGGCCACCGGGGAGCTGTTTTTT
TRBJ1-5	-	TRBV25-1	-	CASRSGESNQPQHF	TGTGCCAGCAGATCGGGGGAAAGCAATCAGCCCCAGCATTTT
TRBJ2-2	-	TRBV19	TRBD2	CASTAGLAGVVIGELFF	TGTGCCAGTACCGCCGGACTAGCGGGAGTGGTAATCGGGGAGCTGTTTTTT
TRBJ2-1	many	TRBV20-1	-	CSARGWRAHNEQFF	TGCAGTGCTAGAGGTTGGAGGGCCCACAATGAGCAGTTCTTC
TRBJ1-4	many	TRBV18	-	CASSPRGGIGEKLFF	TGTGCCAGCTCACCAAGAGGGGGGATTGGCGAAAAACTGTTTTTT
TRBJ2-5	-	TRBV5-1	TRBD1	CASSLADREGETQYF	TGCGCCAGCAGCTTGGCGGACAGGGAAGGAGAGACCCAGTACTTC
TRBJ2-7	-	TRBV20-1	TRBD2	CSAQGGTSGRKAYEQYF	TGCAGTGCCCAAGGAGGGACTAGCGGCCGAAAGGCCTACGAGCAGTACTTC